Following are 7 T cell receptor beta chains from one sample sequenced in a study of human T cells and chemical hapten exposure. Time point: patch test 1, 2 weeks after DPC sensitization. Treatment given: therapeutic diphenylcyclopropenone sensitization with weekly scalp DPC. A single record per CDR3 protein comes from TCRdb applying MiXCR to the RACE reads. The repertoire includes around 190,000 distinct CDR3 sequences, 20% to 25% of them detected once, and approximately 6.7% sits in the top ten. This sample comprised whole blood, obtained in connection with sensitization to the hapten diphenylcyclopropenone (DPC). These receptors were collected from a woman aged 45-59 years with alopecia areata. Some clones in this sample may be carry-over from other donors' samples.

The sample holds many counts of this clonotype. The chain has TRBV14 and TRBJ2-7; TRBD2 might be the D (6 bases). Per germline, CDR1 SGHDN and CDR2 FVKESK. The V and J ends lost 2 bases and 0 bases respectively, with 11 bases between them. The CDR3 runs 15 residues. The chain's CDR3 is CASSQIADRSYEQYF. The DNA of the CDR3 is TGTGCCAGCAGCCAAATAGCGGACCGCTCCTACGAGCAGTACTTC.

In this sample, this clonotype turned up a few times. This chain links TRBV10-2 with TRBJ2-7; 7 nucleotides match TRBD2. J gave up 0 bases and V 7 bases, and 3 bases lay outside the gene matches. This CDR3 is built from 13 residues. The V gene's germline CDR1 is WSHSY and CDR2 SAAADI. CDR3 sequence reads: CASTERDSYEQYF. CDR3 bases: TGCGCCAGCACCGAGCGGGACTCCTACGAGCAGTACTTC.

This chain links TRBV9 with TRBJ2-7, with D perhaps TRBD2 (6 bases). The germline gives CDR1 SGDLS, CDR2 YYNGEE. Deletions cut 3 bases from V and 2 bases from J, with 12 bases between. The CDR3 covers 14 residues. The CDR3 protein is CASSARGLTYEQYF. In nucleotides, the CDR3 is TGTGCCAGCAGCGCTAGGGGACTTACCTACGAGCAGTACTTC.

The chain links TRBV27 to TRBJ2-7; TRBD1 is a possible D gene (6 bases). CDR1 and CDR2 (germline): MNHEY, SMNVEV (reference sequence). V dropped 7 bases and J dropped 2 bases, with 21 bases sitting between them. The CDR3 runs 16 residues. Written as DNA, the CDR3 is TGTGCCAGCACCACCCACCCAGGGGCAGGCCCCTACGAGCAGTACTTC. It encodes CASTTHPGAGPYEQYF.

The V and J genes are TRBV5-1 and TRBJ1-1; tentatively, D is TRBD1 (5 bases). There are 14 residues in the CDR3. Per germline, CDR1 SGHRS and CDR2 YFSETQ. V lost 4 bases and J lost 1, with 11 bases in between. As DNA, the CDR3 is TGCGCCAGCAGCCGAAGAACAGGGAACACTGAAGCTTTCTTT. Its protein is CASSRRTGNTEAFF.

This chain's CDR3 is CSADKTGGNTEAFF. For the CDR3, the DNA is TGCAGTGCCGACAAGACAGGGGGGAACACTGAAGCTTTCTTT. The rearrangement joins TRBV20-1 to TRBJ1-1; TRBD1 aligns across 9 bases. This CDR3 contains 14 residues. V gave up 6 bases and J gave up 1 base; unmatched junction bases: 6. Per germline, CDR1 DFQATT and CDR2 SNEGSKA (reference sequence).

The chain carries TRBV25-1 and TRBJ1-2, with a tentative D call TRBD1 (5 bases). The CDR3 sequence is 14 residues long. The germline V gene encodes CDR1 MGHDK and CDR2 SYGVNS. Trimming removed 8 bases from V and 2 bases from J, with 15 bases in between. The CDR3 DNA sequence: TGTGCCAGCTGTGCAGCGGGACGGAACTATGGCTACACCTTC. As protein: CASCAAGRNYGYTF.